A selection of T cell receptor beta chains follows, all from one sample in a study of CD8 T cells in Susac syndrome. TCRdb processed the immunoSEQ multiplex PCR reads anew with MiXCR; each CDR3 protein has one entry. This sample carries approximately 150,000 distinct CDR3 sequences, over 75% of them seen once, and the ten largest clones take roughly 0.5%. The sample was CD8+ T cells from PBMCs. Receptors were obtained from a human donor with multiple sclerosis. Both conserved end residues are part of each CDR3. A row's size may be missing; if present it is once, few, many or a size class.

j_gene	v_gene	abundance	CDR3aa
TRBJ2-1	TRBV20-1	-	CSVPGVILGGASYNEQFF
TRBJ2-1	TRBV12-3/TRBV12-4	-	CASMTGDGEGPYNEQFF
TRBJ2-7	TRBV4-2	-	CASSQDSVFQTNYEQYF
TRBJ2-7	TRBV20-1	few	CSALPGQETYEQYF
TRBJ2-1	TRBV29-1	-	CSVEDDSGGSYNEQFF
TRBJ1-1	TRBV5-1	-	CASSYEGNLEAFF
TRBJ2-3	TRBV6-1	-	CASSDGLAGILGTDTQYF
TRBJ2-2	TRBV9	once	CASRSGNTGELFF
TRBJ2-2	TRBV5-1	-	CASSSLATNTGELFF
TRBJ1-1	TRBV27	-	CASSLQGAGTEAFF
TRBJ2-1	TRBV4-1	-	CASSQEREAHNEQFF
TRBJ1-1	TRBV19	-	CASSSLTEAFF
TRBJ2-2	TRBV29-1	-	CSVTGFGGELFF
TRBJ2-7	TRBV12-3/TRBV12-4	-	CASSSIDRHLHYEQYF
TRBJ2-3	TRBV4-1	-	CASSQGRGDTQYF
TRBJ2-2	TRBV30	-	CAWSVWGAGELFF
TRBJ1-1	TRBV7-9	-	CASSFIGILNTEAFF
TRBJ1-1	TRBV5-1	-	CASSLAGGARNTEAFF
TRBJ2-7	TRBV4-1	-	CASSPGTSGGLYEQYF
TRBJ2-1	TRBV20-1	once	CSARPASPSGPGEQFF
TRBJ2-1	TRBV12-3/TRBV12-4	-	CASTVMRGEQFF
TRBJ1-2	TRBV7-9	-	CASSFLETAPYGYTF
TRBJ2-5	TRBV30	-	CAWSVFEAGGYQETQYF
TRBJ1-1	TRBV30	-	CAWQSIRGPAEAFF
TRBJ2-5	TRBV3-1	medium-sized	CASSQIMATQETQYF
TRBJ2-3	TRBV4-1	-	CASSQVGSSGAGSQSSTDTQYF
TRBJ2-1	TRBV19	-	CASSIAGQGLIEQFF
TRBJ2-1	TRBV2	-	CASSRLADYNEQFF
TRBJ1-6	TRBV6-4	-	CASSDGAGSRNSPLHF
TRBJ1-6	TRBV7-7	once	CASSSDGNSPLHF
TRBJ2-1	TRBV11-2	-	CASSPWTVNEQFF
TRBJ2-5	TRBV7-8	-	CASSSFLAGVSETQYF
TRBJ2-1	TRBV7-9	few	CASSLNDNEQFF
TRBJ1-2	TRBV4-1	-	CASSQGTAGYTF
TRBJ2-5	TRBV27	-	CASTPGRGAGMETQYF
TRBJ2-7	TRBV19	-	CASSIQYSYEQYF
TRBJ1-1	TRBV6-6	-	CASSEGQGPEAFF
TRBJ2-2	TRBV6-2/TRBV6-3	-	CASSYRGQEAGELFF
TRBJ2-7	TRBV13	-	CASSLGRQSYEQYF
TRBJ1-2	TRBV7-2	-	CASSFLRGEPYGYTF
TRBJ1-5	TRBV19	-	CASSTVFWQPQHF
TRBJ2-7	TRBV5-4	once	CASTSGGVYEQYF
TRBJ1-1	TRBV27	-	CASSHLGPLNTEAFF
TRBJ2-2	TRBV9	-	CASSPQGAGELFF
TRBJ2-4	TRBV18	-	CASSLGIEAKNIQYF
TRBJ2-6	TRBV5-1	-	CASSLRTGGAGPGANVLTF
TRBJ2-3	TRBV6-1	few	CASILGTYLDTQYF
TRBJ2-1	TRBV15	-	CATSRDSYNEQFF